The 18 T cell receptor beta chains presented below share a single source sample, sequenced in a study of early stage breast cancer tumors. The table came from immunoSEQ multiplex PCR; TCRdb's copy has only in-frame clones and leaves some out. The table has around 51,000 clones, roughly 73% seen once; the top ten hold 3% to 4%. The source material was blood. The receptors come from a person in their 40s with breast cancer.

The CDR3 spells CASTLGNQPQHF. CDR3 sequence (DNA): TGTGCCAGCACCTTGGGCAATCAGCCCCAGCATTTT. The chain is built from TRBV6-1 and TRBJ1-5; D gene unclear. Germline V gene sequence: CDR1 MNHNS, CDR2 SASEGT. V was trimmed by 7 bases and J by 2 bases, leaving 6 bases between them. The CDR3 sequence is 12 residues long.

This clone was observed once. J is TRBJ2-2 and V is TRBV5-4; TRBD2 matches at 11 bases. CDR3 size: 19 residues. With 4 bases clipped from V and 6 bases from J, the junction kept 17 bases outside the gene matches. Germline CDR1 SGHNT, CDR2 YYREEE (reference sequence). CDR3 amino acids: CASSPGVAGGPVGAGELFF. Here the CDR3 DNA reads TGTGCCAGCAGCCCCGGGGTAGCGGGAGGGCCAGTCGGGGCCGGGGAGCTGTTTTTT.

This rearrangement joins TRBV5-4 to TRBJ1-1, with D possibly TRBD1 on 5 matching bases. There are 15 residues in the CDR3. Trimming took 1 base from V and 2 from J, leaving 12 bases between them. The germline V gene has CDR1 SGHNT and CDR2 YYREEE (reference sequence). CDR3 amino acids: CASSLRQPLNTEAFF. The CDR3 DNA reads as TGTGCCAGCAGCTTGAGACAGCCCTTAAACACTGAAGCTTTCTTT.

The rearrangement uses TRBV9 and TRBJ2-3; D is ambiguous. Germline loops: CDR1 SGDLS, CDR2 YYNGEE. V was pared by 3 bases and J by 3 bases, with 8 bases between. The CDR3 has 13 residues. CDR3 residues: CASSASPTDTQYF. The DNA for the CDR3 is TGTGCCAGCAGCGCGAGCCCTACAGATACGCAGTATTTT.

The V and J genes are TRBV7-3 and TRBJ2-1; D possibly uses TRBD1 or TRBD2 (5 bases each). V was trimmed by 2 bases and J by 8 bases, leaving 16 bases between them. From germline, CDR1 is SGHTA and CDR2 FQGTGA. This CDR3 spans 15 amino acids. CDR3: CASSLYGTPGDEQFF. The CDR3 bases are TGTGCCAGCAGCTTATATGGGACCCCCGGCGATGAGCAGTTCTTC.

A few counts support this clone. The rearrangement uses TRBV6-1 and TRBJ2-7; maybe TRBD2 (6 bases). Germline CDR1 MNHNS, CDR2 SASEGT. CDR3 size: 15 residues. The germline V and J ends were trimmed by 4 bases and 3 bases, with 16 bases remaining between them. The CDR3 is CASSGLAGTDYEQYF. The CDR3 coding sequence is TGTGCCAGCAGTGGACTGGCCGGGACTGACTACGAGCAGTACTTC.

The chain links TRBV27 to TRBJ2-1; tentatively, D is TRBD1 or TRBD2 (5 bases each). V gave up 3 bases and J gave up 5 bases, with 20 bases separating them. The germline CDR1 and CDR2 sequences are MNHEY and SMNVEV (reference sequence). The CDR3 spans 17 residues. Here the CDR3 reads CASSLGWGSSRNNEQFF. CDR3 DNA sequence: TGTGCCAGCAGTTTGGGCTGGGGGTCGTCCCGCAACAATGAGCAGTTCTTC.

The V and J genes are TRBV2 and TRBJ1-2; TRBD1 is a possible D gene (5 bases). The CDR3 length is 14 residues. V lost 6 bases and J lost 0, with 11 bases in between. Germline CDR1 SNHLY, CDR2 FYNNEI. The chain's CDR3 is CASRTGLANYGYTF. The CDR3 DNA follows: TGTGCCAGCAGAACGGGACTCGCTAACTATGGCTACACCTTC.

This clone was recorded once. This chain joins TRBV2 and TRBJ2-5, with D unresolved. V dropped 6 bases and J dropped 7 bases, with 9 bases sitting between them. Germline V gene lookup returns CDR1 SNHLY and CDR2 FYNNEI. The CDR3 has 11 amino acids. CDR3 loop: CASSLTWTQYF. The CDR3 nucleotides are TGTGCCAGCAGCCTGACCTGGACCCAGTACTTC.

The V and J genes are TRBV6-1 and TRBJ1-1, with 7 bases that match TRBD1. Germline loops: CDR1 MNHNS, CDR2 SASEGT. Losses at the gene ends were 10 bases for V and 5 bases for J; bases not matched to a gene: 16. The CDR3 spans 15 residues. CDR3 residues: CATQDREVLGTEAFF. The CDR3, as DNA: TGTGCCACCCAAGACAGGGAAGTGTTGGGGACTGAAGCTTTCTTT.

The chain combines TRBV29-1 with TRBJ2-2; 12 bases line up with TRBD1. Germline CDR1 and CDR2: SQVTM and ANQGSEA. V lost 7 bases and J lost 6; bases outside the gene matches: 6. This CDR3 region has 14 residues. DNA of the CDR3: TGCAGCGCTCACGGGACAGGGGGCTCCGGGGAGCTGTTTTTT. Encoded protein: CSAHGTGGSGELFF.

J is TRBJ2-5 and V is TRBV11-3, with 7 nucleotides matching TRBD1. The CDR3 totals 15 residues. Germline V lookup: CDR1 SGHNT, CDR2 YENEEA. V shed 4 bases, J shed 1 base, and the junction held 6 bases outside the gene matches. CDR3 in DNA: TGTGCCAGCAGCTCGTCTAGGGGGCCCCAAGAGACCCAGTACTTC. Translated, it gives CASSSSRGPQETQYF.

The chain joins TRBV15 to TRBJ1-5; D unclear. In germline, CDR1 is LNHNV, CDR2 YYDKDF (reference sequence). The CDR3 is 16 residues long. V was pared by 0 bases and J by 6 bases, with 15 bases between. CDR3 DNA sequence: TGTGCCACCAGCAGAGATCGTGATCGGTTTGGTCAGCCCCAGCATTTT. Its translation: CATSRDRDRFGQPQHF.

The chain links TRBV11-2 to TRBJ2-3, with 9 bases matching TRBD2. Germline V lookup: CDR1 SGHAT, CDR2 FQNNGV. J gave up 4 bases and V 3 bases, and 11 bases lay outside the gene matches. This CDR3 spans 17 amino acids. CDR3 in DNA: TGTGCCAGCAGCTTCATCGCGGGAGGGTCTTCGTCAGATACGCAGTATTTT. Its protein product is CASSFIAGGSSSDTQYF.

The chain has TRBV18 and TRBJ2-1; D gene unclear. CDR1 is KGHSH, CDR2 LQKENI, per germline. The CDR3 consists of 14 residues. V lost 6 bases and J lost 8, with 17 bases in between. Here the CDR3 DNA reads TGTGCCAGCTCTACCCCGGGTAATAACGATGAGCAGTTCTTC. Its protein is CASSTPGNNDEQFF.

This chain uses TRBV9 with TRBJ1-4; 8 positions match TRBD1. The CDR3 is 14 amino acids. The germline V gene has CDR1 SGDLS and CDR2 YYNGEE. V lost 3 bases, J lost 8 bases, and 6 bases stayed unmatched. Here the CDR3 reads CASSAQGAQEKLFF. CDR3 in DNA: TGTGCCAGCAGCGCCCAGGGGGCCCAGGAAAAACTGTTTTTT.

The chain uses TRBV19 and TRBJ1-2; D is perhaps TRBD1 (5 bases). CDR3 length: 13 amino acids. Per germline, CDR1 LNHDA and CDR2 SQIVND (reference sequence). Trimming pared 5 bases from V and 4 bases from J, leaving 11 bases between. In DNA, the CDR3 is TGTGCCAGTAGTGGTGGGACGGTCTATGGCTACACCTTC. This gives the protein CASSGGTVYGYTF.

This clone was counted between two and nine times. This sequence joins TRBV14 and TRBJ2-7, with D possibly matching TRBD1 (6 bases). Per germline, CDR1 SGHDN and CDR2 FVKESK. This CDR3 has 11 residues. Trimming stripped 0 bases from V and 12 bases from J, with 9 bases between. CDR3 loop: CASSQDGTTYF. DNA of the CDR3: TGTGCCAGCAGCCAAGATGGGACAACGTACTTC.